This T cell receptor (beta chain) was recorded in a study of control samples from healthy donors and cancer patients. Repertoires were generated with immunoSEQ multiplex PCR, while TCRdb's copy carries only in-frame clones and drops some. This table holds 35,000 to 55,000 clones, roughly 90% found once. There are 17 residues in the CDR3. Germline CDR1 MNHEY, CDR2 SMNVEV (reference sequence). Unmatched junction bases numbered 2, after V lost 4 bases and J lost 0 bases. Sequenced material: PBMCs. The rearrangement uses TRBV27 and TRBJ2-3, with 15 bases identical to TRBD2. The clonotype comes from a woman aged 40 to 50 with head and neck cancer. The CDR3 region is CASSSGLAGGSTDTQYF. The CDR3 DNA is TGTGCCAGCAGTTCTGGACTAGCGGGAGGGAGCACAGATACGCAGTATTTT.